The 26 T cell receptor beta chains given below trace back to one sample, sequenced in a study of blood T cell repertoires in COVID-19 (dated by TCRdb to 2020 to 2022). Library preparation employed the immunoSEQ multiplex PCR assay. Sourced from immuneACCESS, this table was stored by TCRdb with only in-frame sequences that have V and J called. A share of the clones is absent; for the studies checked, an unresolved V gene accounts for under half, and the remainder has no known explanation. The sample table contains 200,000 or so clones; only one count was recorded for almost 85% of them. Approximately 6.9% of the sample belongs to the ten largest clones. Sample: peripheral blood. The source is a human donor with acute or convalescent COVID-19. The donor label of this sample is uncertain.

As for this clone: This CDR3 is also generated by other DNA sequences in the sample. This chain's CDR3 is CASSPNGGNTEAFF. DNA of the CDR3: TGTGCCAGCTCACCAAACGGGGGGAACACTGAAGCTTTCTTT. The rearrangement joins TRBV18 to TRBJ1-1; possible D gene TRBD1, 5 bases. Germline V gene sequence: CDR1 KGHSH, CDR2 LQKENI. Trimming shortened V by 2 bases and J by 1 base, and 8 bases separated the two germline ends. The CDR3 sequence is 14 residues long.

V gene TRBV5-4 combines with J gene TRBJ2-5; TRBD1 might be the D (6 bases). Trimming removed 4 bases at V and 1 base at J, with 14 bases between. CDR1 is SGHNT and CDR2 is YYREEE in the germline V gene (reference sequence). This CDR3 comprises 15 residues. The CDR3 DNA reads TGTGCCAGCAGCCTGGACAGACCCCTCCAAGAGACCCAGTACTTC. Translating gives CASSLDRPLQETQYF.

The chain employs TRBV24-1 and TRBJ2-3, with a weak D call TRBD1 (7 bases). The CDR3 contains 16 residues. V lost 4 bases and J lost 0, with 13 bases in between. Per germline, CDR1 KGHDR and CDR2 SFDVKD. The CDR3 DNA sequence: TGTGCCACCAGTGACCCAGGGGGGTCTAGCACAGATACGCAGTATTTT. This codes for CATSDPGGSSTDTQYF.

This clone occurred a few times. The genes are TRBV5-4 and TRBJ2-3, with 10 bases fitting TRBD2. With V trimmed by 3 bases and J by 0 bases, 4 bases remained unmatched. Germline CDR1 is SGHNT and CDR2 is YYREEE (reference sequence). This CDR3 spans 16 amino acids. The CDR3 bases are TGTGCCAGCAGCTCGGGACTAGCGCAAAGCACAGATACGCAGTATTTT. This codes for CASSSGLAQSTDTQYF. Using reference TRBV5-4 and TRBJ2-3 for the parts outside the CDR3, the full variable domain is ETGVTQSPTHLIKTRGQQVTLRCSSQSGHNTVSWYQQALGQGPQFIFQYYREEENGRGNFPPRFSGLQFPNYSSELNVNALELDDSALYLCASSSGLAQSTDTQYFGPGTRLTVL.

The J gene is TRBJ2-1, the V gene TRBV27; 15 nucleotides align to TRBD2. Trimming took 8 bases from V and 9 from J; bases not matched to a gene: 2. Germline V gene lookup returns CDR1 MNHEY and CDR2 SMNVEV (reference sequence). The CDR3 contains 13 residues. The CDR3 nucleotides are TGTGCCAGCGGACTAGCGGGAGGGATTGAGCAGTTCTTC. Translation gives CASGLAGGIEQFF.

The rearrangement joins TRBV6-6 to TRBJ2-7; 14 nucleotides line up with TRBD2. V was pared by 2 bases and J by 5 bases, with 5 bases of the junction left unmatched. Germline V gene sequence: CDR1 MNHNY, CDR2 SVGAGI (reference sequence). The CDR3 is 16 amino acids. CDR3 DNA sequence: TGTGCCAGCAGTTACCCGGGACTAGCGGGAGTGGACGAGCAGTACTTC. This gives the protein CASSYPGLAGVDEQYF.

This clone has a single count. The gene calls are TRBV5-1 and TRBJ2-3; 10 bases are a match to TRBD2. This CDR3 is built from 16 residues. Germline V gene sequence: CDR1 SGHRS, CDR2 YFSETQ. J gave up 4 bases and V 4 bases, and 9 bases lay outside the gene matches. The CDR3 DNA is TGCGCCAGCAGCCGCCCTGGACTAGCGGAAGCAGATACGCAGTATTTT. This encodes CASSRPGLAEADTQYF.

The chain recombines TRBV18 with TRBJ2-7, with D possibly TRBD1 on 5 matching bases. Germline V gene sequence: CDR1 KGHSH, CDR2 LQKENI. The CDR3 loop spans 14 amino acids. With 1 base removed from V and 2 bases from J, the gap between germline ends came to 9 bases. The CDR3 spells CASSPRTPTYEQYF. Written as DNA, the CDR3 is TGTGCCAGCTCACCACGGACACCTACCTACGAGCAGTACTTC.

This chain joins TRBV30 and TRBJ1-1; possibly TRBD1 for D (6 bases). Deletions cut 4 bases from V and 0 bases from J, with 12 bases between. Germline V lookup: CDR1 GTSNPN, CDR2 SVGIG (reference sequence). The CDR3 length is 14 residues. The CDR3 DNA follows: TGTGCCTGGACAGAGGGGACACTGAACACTGAAGCTTTCTTT. It translates to CAWTEGTLNTEAFF.

CDR3 protein: CASSDGGDQYF. The CDR3 DNA reads as TGTGCCAGCAGCGACGGGGGGGACCAGTACTTC. The chain employs TRBV27 and TRBJ2-5; 8 nucleotides align to TRBD2. The germline CDR1 and CDR2 sequences are MNHEY and SMNVEV (reference sequence). Trimming cost V 6 bases and J 10 bases; bases outside gene matches: 4. CDR3 length: 11 residues.

The genes are TRBV27 and TRBJ2-7, with unresolved D. CDR3 size: 16 residues. V dropped 0 bases and J dropped 0 bases, with 12 bases sitting between them. Looked up from germline, CDR1 is MNHEY and CDR2 is SMNVEV (reference sequence). The chain's CDR3 is CASSLSSRFNSYEQYF. DNA for the CDR3: TGTGCCAGCAGTTTATCGTCACGGTTCAACTCCTACGAGCAGTACTTC.

The chain couples TRBV7-2 to TRBJ2-4, with TRBD2 identical over 15 bases. CDR1 SGHTA and CDR2 FQGNSA come from the germline V gene. Trimming took 4 bases from V and 7 from J; bases not matched to a gene: 5. This CDR3 has 16 residues. The CDR3 loop reads CASSSGGTSGRNIQYF. CDR3 coding DNA: TGTGCCAGCAGCTCGGGGGGGACTAGCGGGAGGAACATTCAGTACTTC. Filled out from reference TRBV7-2 and TRBJ2-4, the complete variable domain reads GAGVSQSPSNKVTEKGKDVELRCDPISGHTALYWYRQSLGQGLEFLIYFQGNSAPDKSGLPSDRFSAERTGGSVSTLTIQRTQQEDSAVYLCASSSGGTSGRNIQYFGAGTRLSVL.

This chain links TRBV6-1 with TRBJ2-7; no firm D call. The V gene lost 0 bases and the J gene lost 5 bases, with 17 bases spanning the gap. Germline V gene lookup returns CDR1 MNHNS and CDR2 SASEGT. This CDR3 is built from 16 residues. The CDR3 DNA reads as TGTGCCAGCAGTGAAGCAGTTGGAGTCCTTCGGGACGAGCAGTACTTC. It translates to CASSEAVGVLRDEQYF.

The chain joins TRBV7-8 to TRBJ2-5; no clear D. V was shortened by 5 bases and J by 4 bases, with 14 bases between the two germline ends. Germline assignment: CDR1 SGHVS and CDR2 FQNEAQ. This CDR3 is built from 14 residues. The DNA of the CDR3 is TGTGCCAGCAGCCTTACCCCGAGAGGAGAGACCCAGTACTTC. Its translation: CASSLTPRGETQYF. The variable domain in full, with the rest retrieved from reference TRBV7-8 and TRBJ2-5, is GAGVSQSPRYKVAKRGQDVALRCDPISGHVSLFWYQQALGQGPEFLTYFQNEAQLDKSGLPSDRFFAERPEGSVSTLKIQRTQQEDSAVYLCASSLTPRGETQYFGPGTRLLVL.

This sequence joins TRBV19 and TRBJ1-5; 9 positions match TRBD1. V shed 4 bases and J 3 bases; nucleotides not matched to a gene: 4. Germline V CDR1 and CDR2: LNHDA, SQIVND (reference sequence). CDR3 length equals 15 residues. The CDR3, as DNA: TGTGCCAGTAGTAAGGGACAGGGATCCAATCAGCCCCAGCATTTT. It specifies CASSKGQGSNQPQHF. The full variable domain, in which reference TRBV19 and TRBJ1-5 provide the parts outside the CDR3, is DGGITQSPKYLFRKEGQNVTLSCEQNLNHDAMYWYRQDPGQGLRLIYYSQIVNDFQKGDIAEGYSVSREKKESFPLTVTSAQKNPTAFYLCASSKGQGSNQPQHFGDGTRLSIL.

V usage is TRBV12-3 or TRBV12-4 and J usage is TRBJ2-1; 7 nucleotides align to TRBD2. V was clipped by 6 bases and J by 6 bases; unmatched bases: 5. This CDR3 comprises 13 residues. CDR3 region: CASRQTSVNEQFF. The CDR3, as DNA: TGTGCCAGCAGGCAAACTAGCGTCAATGAGCAGTTCTTC.

This clone was picked up one time. The V gene is TRBV6-6, the J gene TRBJ1-1; 8 bases map to TRBD1. The CDR3 is 12 amino acids. Unmatched junction bases numbered 1, after V lost 5 bases and J lost 5 bases. CDR1 and CDR2 (germline): MNHNY, SVGAGI (reference sequence). As DNA, the CDR3 is TGTGCCAGCAGTCGGGACAGGACTGAAGCTTTCTTT. Encoded protein: CASSRDRTEAFF.

The rearrangement uses TRBV27 and TRBJ2-7; 12 nucleotides align to TRBD1. Germline V gene sequence: CDR1 MNHEY, CDR2 SMNVEV (reference sequence). V lost 5 bases to trimming and J lost 6 bases; unmatched junction nucleotides: 11. The CDR3 covers 16 residues. CDR3 region: CASSPWDRGRWREQYF. The CDR3 bases are TGTGCCAGCAGTCCCTGGGACAGGGGGCGCTGGCGCGAGCAGTACTTC.

This chain connects TRBV27 to TRBJ2-3, with 10 nucleotides matching TRBD2. The germline V gene encodes CDR1 MNHEY and CDR2 SMNVEV (reference sequence). The CDR3 spans 18 residues. Trimming at V came to 3 bases and at J to 3 bases, leaving 12 bases not matched to a gene. DNA of the CDR3: TGTGCCAGCAGTTTTTTAAGCGGGAGGGCCAGTCCAACAGATACGCAGTATTTT. Translating it yields CASSFLSGRASPTDTQYF.

The chain combines TRBV9 with TRBJ2-2, with 7 nucleotides matching TRBD1. CDR1 and CDR2 (germline): SGDLS, YYNGEE. The V segment lost 4 bases and the J segment 2 bases; nucleotides outside the gene matches: 8. The CDR3 totals 16 residues. This CDR3 is CASSLSGTVNTGELFF. CDR3 in DNA: TGTGCCAGCAGCCTGTCCGGGACAGTAAACACCGGGGAGCTGTTTTTT.

The rearrangement uses TRBV7-6 and TRBJ2-5; TRBD2 aligns across 8 bases. Germline lookup yields CDR1 SGHVS and CDR2 FNYEAQ. Trimming cost V 1 base and J 2 bases; bases outside gene matches: 6. CDR3 size: 16 residues. The CDR3: CASSLGGSGKQETQYF. The DNA for the CDR3 is TGTGCCAGCAGCTTAGGTGGTAGCGGGAAGCAAGAGACCCAGTACTTC.

The sample holds one count of this clone. The chain uses TRBV15 and TRBJ2-5; 9 bases match TRBD1. With 5 bases clipped from V and 0 bases from J, the junction kept 7 bases outside the gene matches. Germline values: CDR1 LNHNV, CDR2 YYDKDF (reference sequence). The CDR3 extends over 16 amino acids. The CDR3 protein is CATSRMTGGYQETQYF. The CDR3 DNA sequence: TGTGCCACCAGCCGCATGACAGGGGGATACCAAGAGACCCAGTACTTC.

CDR3 region: CASSERQGGQANYGYTF. CDR3 coding DNA: TGCGCCAGCAGTGAGAGGCAGGGAGGGCAAGCTAACTATGGCTACACCTTC. The V call is TRBV10-1, the J call TRBJ1-2; a possible D gene is TRBD1 (5 bases). V was shortened by 2 bases and J by 0 bases, with 16 bases between the two germline ends. The germline gives CDR1 WNHNN, CDR2 SYGVQD (reference sequence). The CDR3 spans 17 residues.

The genes are TRBV4-3 and TRBJ2-7; D possibly corresponds to TRBD1 (6 bases). Trimming removed 1 base at V and 1 base at J, with 11 bases between. CDR3 size: 15 residues. Germline V CDR1 and CDR2: LGHNA, YSLEER. The CDR3: CASSQAGAGSYEQYF. CDR3 coding DNA: TGCGCCAGCAGCCAAGCAGGGGCAGGGTCCTACGAGCAGTACTTC.

The chain has TRBV16 and TRBJ1-5; D ambiguous. V dropped 1 base and J dropped 2 bases, with 12 bases sitting between them. This CDR3 is built from 16 residues. CDR1 is KGHSY, CDR2 FQNENV, per germline. This chain's CDR3 is CASSQFVGSGNQPQHF. CDR3 bases: TGTGCCAGCAGCCAATTTGTGGGGAGCGGCAATCAGCCCCAGCATTTT.

The gene calls are TRBV29-1 and TRBJ1-5; no clear D. Looked up from germline, CDR1 is SQVTM and CDR2 is ANQGSEA. The CDR3 extends over 12 amino acids. Trimming took off 6 bases at V and 4 bases at J, with 10 bases between the two ends. The CDR3 loop reads CSVGTENQPQHF. In nucleotides, the CDR3 is TGCAGCGTAGGAACAGAAAATCAGCCCCAGCATTTT.